This is a list of T cell receptor beta chains from one sample in a study of blood T cell repertoires in COVID-19. Generated by immunoSEQ multiplex PCR, the TCRdb table keeps only in-frame clones and is missing some. The table has about 270,000 clones, more than 80% seen once; the top ten hold over 3.5%. Material: PBMCs or T cells enriched from blood (not recorded which). Source of these receptors: a woman aged 30 to 39 with acute COVID-19. Each CDR3 is given with its conserved first and last residue. A D gene is named only where the DNA matches it firmly. Not every row has a clone size; where given, it reads once, few, many or a size class.

j_call: TRBJ1-1
clone_size: -
cdr3_length: 12
d_call: -
v_call: TRBV29-1
cdr3_nt: TGCAGCGTTGAAGATCTAGGGGTTGGGGCTTTCTTT
cdr3_aa: CSVEDLGVGAFF

j_call: TRBJ1-1
clone_size: -
cdr3_length: 16
d_call: -
v_call: TRBV7-3
cdr3_nt: TGTGCCAGCAGCACCCACAGGGTTTACGGGAACACTGAAGCTTTCTTT
cdr3_aa: CASSTHRVYGNTEAFF

j_call: TRBJ2-5
clone_size: -
cdr3_length: 13
d_call: -
v_call: TRBV14
cdr3_nt: TGTGCCAGCAGCCCCAGTTATGGAGAGACCCAGTACTTC
cdr3_aa: CASSPSYGETQYF

j_call: TRBJ2-1
clone_size: -
cdr3_length: 16
d_call: -
v_call: TRBV7-8
cdr3_nt: TGTGCCAGCAGCTTACTCGGGCGGGACGGGGACAATGAGCAGTTCTTC
cdr3_aa: CASSLLGRDGDNEQFF

j_call: TRBJ2-2
clone_size: -
cdr3_length: 15
d_call: TRBD2
v_call: TRBV10-3
cdr3_nt: TGTGCCATCTTGAGTGGGGAGCGGGAGGCCGGGGAGCTGTTTTTT
cdr3_aa: CAILSGEREAGELFF

j_call: TRBJ2-1
clone_size: -
cdr3_length: 14
d_call: -
v_call: TRBV6-2/TRBV6-3
cdr3_nt: TGTGCCAGCAGCCTGACTAGTGGATGGCATGAGCAGTTCTTC
cdr3_aa: CASSLTSGWHEQFF

j_call: TRBJ1-4
clone_size: -
cdr3_length: 14
d_call: TRBD1
v_call: TRBV9
cdr3_nt: TGTGCCAGCAGCGCGGACAGGGGAAATGAAAAACTGTTTTTT
cdr3_aa: CASSADRGNEKLFF

j_call: TRBJ1-5
clone_size: -
cdr3_length: 16
d_call: -
v_call: TRBV11-2
cdr3_nt: TGTGCCAGCAGCTTAGGATCCGGACTGATGAATCAGCCCCAGCATTTT
cdr3_aa: CASSLGSGLMNQPQHF

j_call: TRBJ1-2
clone_size: once
cdr3_length: 18
d_call: -
v_call: TRBV13
cdr3_nt: TGTGCCAGCACCTCAGAGATTAGCCGTGGAGGGCTTAACTATGGCTACACCTTC
cdr3_aa: CASTSEISRGGLNYGYTF

j_call: TRBJ2-7
clone_size: -
cdr3_length: 15
d_call: TRBD2
v_call: TRBV14
cdr3_nt: TGTGCCAGCAGCCAAGCCGGGGGGGGACCCTACGAGCAGTACTTC
cdr3_aa: CASSQAGGGPYEQYF

j_call: TRBJ2-7
clone_size: -
cdr3_length: 16
d_call: -
v_call: TRBV7-5
cdr3_nt: TGTGTCAGAAGCTTGGGACTAGCGGGATCCACCTACGAGCAGTACTTC
cdr3_aa: CVRSLGLAGSTYEQYF

j_call: TRBJ1-5
clone_size: -
cdr3_length: 15
d_call: -
v_call: TRBV28
cdr3_nt: TGTGCCAGCAGGCTTGGGACTTCCAATGGAGAGCCCCAGCATTTT
cdr3_aa: CASRLGTSNGEPQHF

j_call: TRBJ1-3
clone_size: once
cdr3_length: 14
d_call: TRBD1
v_call: TRBV28
cdr3_nt: TGTGCCAGCGGGACAGGGGGCAAAGGAAACACCATATATTTT
cdr3_aa: CASGTGGKGNTIYF

j_call: TRBJ1-5
clone_size: once
cdr3_length: 16
d_call: -
v_call: TRBV4-1
cdr3_nt: TGCGCCAGCAGCCAATTACAGGGTGGGGGCAATCAGCCCCAGCATTTT
cdr3_aa: CASSQLQGGGNQPQHF

j_call: TRBJ2-7
clone_size: -
cdr3_length: 16
d_call: -
v_call: TRBV18
cdr3_nt: TGTGCCAGCTCACCCTTTGAAAGACAGGAGTACTACGAGCAGTACTTC
cdr3_aa: CASSPFERQEYYEQYF

j_call: TRBJ2-7
clone_size: once
cdr3_length: 14
d_call: -
v_call: TRBV28
cdr3_nt: TGTGCCAGCAGTTTAACGGGGAGCGAGGACGAGCAGTACTTC
cdr3_aa: CASSLTGSEDEQYF

j_call: TRBJ2-7
clone_size: -
cdr3_length: 15
d_call: TRBD1
v_call: TRBV13
cdr3_nt: TGTGCCAGCAGGCTTGGGGGACAGGGGAAGGACGAGCAGTACTTC
cdr3_aa: CASRLGGQGKDEQYF

j_call: TRBJ1-1
clone_size: -
cdr3_length: 14
d_call: -
v_call: TRBV19
cdr3_nt: TGTGCCAGTAGTCCCTTTTTGAGGGACACTGAAGCTTTCTTT
cdr3_aa: CASSPFLRDTEAFF

j_call: TRBJ2-2
clone_size: -
cdr3_length: 14
d_call: -
v_call: TRBV2
cdr3_nt: TGTGCCAGCAAGCGCATCCCGAACACCGGGGAGCTGTTTTTT
cdr3_aa: CASKRIPNTGELFF

j_call: TRBJ1-4
clone_size: -
cdr3_length: 17
d_call: -
v_call: TRBV4-3
cdr3_nt: TGCGCCAGCAGCCTTCTGCTCGGGAACAGCGTTAATGAAAAACTGTTTTTT
cdr3_aa: CASSLLLGNSVNEKLFF

j_call: TRBJ1-1
clone_size: -
cdr3_length: 14
d_call: -
v_call: TRBV3-1/TRBV3-2
cdr3_nt: TGTGCCAGCAGCCAAGTCTCGACTGGAATTGAAGCTTTCTTT
cdr3_aa: CASSQVSTGIEAFF

j_call: TRBJ2-5
clone_size: -
cdr3_length: 15
d_call: -
v_call: TRBV14
cdr3_nt: TGTGCCAGCAGCCCCCTAACGGGGGTTCGGGAGACCCAGTACTTC
cdr3_aa: CASSPLTGVRETQYF

j_call: TRBJ2-7
clone_size: -
cdr3_length: 14
d_call: TRBD2
v_call: TRBV3-1/TRBV3-2
cdr3_nt: TGTGCCAGCAGCCAAACTAGCGGGGTCTACGAGCAGTACTTC
cdr3_aa: CASSQTSGVYEQYF

j_call: TRBJ2-7
clone_size: few
cdr3_length: 14
d_call: -
v_call: TRBV6-2/TRBV6-3
cdr3_nt: TGTGCCAGCAGTTACCGATCGGTTACCTACGAGCAGTACTTC
cdr3_aa: CASSYRSVTYEQYF

j_call: TRBJ2-3
clone_size: -
cdr3_length: 19
d_call: -
v_call: TRBV28
cdr3_nt: TGTGCCAGCAGTCTACAGGGCTGGAGTGCCAGTGCTAGCACAGATACGCAGTATTTT
cdr3_aa: CASSLQGWSASASTDTQYF

j_call: TRBJ2-2
clone_size: once
cdr3_length: 16
d_call: TRBD2
v_call: TRBV7-7
cdr3_nt: TGTGCTAGCAGCTCACAAGCGGGAGGGTTCACCGGGGAGCTGTTTTTT
cdr3_aa: CASSSQAGGFTGELFF

j_call: TRBJ1-4
clone_size: -
cdr3_length: 14
d_call: TRBD1
v_call: TRBV28
cdr3_nt: TGTGCCAGCAGTCGGACAGGGGCTAATGAAAAACTGTTTTTT
cdr3_aa: CASSRTGANEKLFF

j_call: TRBJ2-3
clone_size: -
cdr3_length: 13
d_call: -
v_call: TRBV13
cdr3_nt: TGTGCCAGCAGTCCGGGACTCGCAGATACGCAGTATTTT
cdr3_aa: CASSPGLADTQYF

j_call: TRBJ2-2
clone_size: -
cdr3_length: 16
d_call: TRBD2
v_call: TRBV7-8
cdr3_nt: TGTGCCAGCAGTTCCTACAGCGGGAGGGGAACCGGGGAGCTGTTTTTT
cdr3_aa: CASSSYSGRGTGELFF

j_call: TRBJ2-1
clone_size: -
cdr3_length: 15
d_call: -
v_call: TRBV7-2
cdr3_nt: TGTGCCAGCAGCTTGTCTCTAGAGTCCTACAATGAGCAGTTCTTC
cdr3_aa: CASSLSLESYNEQFF

j_call: TRBJ2-1
clone_size: -
cdr3_length: 12
d_call: -
v_call: TRBV30
cdr3_nt: TGTGCCTGGAGTGTACTAGTCAATGAGCAGTTCTTC
cdr3_aa: CAWSVLVNEQFF

j_call: TRBJ2-4
clone_size: -
cdr3_length: 17
d_call: TRBD2
v_call: TRBV9
cdr3_nt: TGTGCCAGCAGCGTCCCTAGTAGCGGGTTGTCGAGAAACATTCAGTACTTC
cdr3_aa: CASSVPSSGLSRNIQYF

j_call: TRBJ2-1
clone_size: -
cdr3_length: 17
d_call: TRBD1
v_call: TRBV5-5
cdr3_nt: TGTGCCAGCAGCTTGGCCGTTGGGACAGGGCACTACAATGAGCAGTTCTTC
cdr3_aa: CASSLAVGTGHYNEQFF

j_call: TRBJ1-1
clone_size: -
cdr3_length: 14
d_call: -
v_call: TRBV30
cdr3_nt: TGTGCCTGGACTATAGGGGGGGGCAACACTGAAGCTTTCTTT
cdr3_aa: CAWTIGGGNTEAFF

j_call: TRBJ2-1
clone_size: -
cdr3_length: 12
d_call: -
v_call: TRBV7-3
cdr3_nt: TGTGCCAGCAGCCGCGGGACTCCGGAGCAGTTCTTC
cdr3_aa: CASSRGTPEQFF

j_call: TRBJ2-1
clone_size: -
cdr3_length: 16
d_call: TRBD2
v_call: TRBV7-9
cdr3_nt: TGTGCCAGCAGCCCGCCGGTAGCGGGAGGTTACAATGAGCAGTTCTTC
cdr3_aa: CASSPPVAGGYNEQFF

j_call: TRBJ1-2
clone_size: once
cdr3_length: 15
d_call: -
v_call: TRBV28
cdr3_nt: TGTGCCAGCAGTCCTGTCGGGGAGGTTGACTATGGCTACACCTTC
cdr3_aa: CASSPVGEVDYGYTF

j_call: TRBJ2-2
clone_size: -
cdr3_length: 15
d_call: TRBD2
v_call: TRBV27
cdr3_nt: TGTGCCAGCAGTTGGGGACTAGTTAACACCGGGGAGCTGTTTTTT
cdr3_aa: CASSWGLVNTGELFF

j_call: TRBJ1-5
clone_size: -
cdr3_length: 15
d_call: TRBD1
v_call: TRBV7-2
cdr3_nt: TGTGCCAGCAGCTCACAGACAGGGCCGGGTCAGCCCCAGCATTTT
cdr3_aa: CASSSQTGPGQPQHF

j_call: TRBJ2-7
clone_size: -
cdr3_length: 13
d_call: TRBD2
v_call: TRBV6-1
cdr3_nt: TGTGCCAGCAGTGAAGGGGAGGGGAGGGAGCAGTACTTC
cdr3_aa: CASSEGEGREQYF

j_call: TRBJ2-2
clone_size: -
cdr3_length: 16
d_call: TRBD2
v_call: TRBV7-9
cdr3_nt: TGTGCCAGCAGCGGATTCCTAGCGGGAGTAACCGGGGAGCTGTTTTTT
cdr3_aa: CASSGFLAGVTGELFF

j_call: TRBJ2-7
clone_size: -
cdr3_length: 13
d_call: -
v_call: TRBV7-8
cdr3_nt: TGTGCCAGCAGATCGCCCAGGGCATACGAGCAGTACTTC
cdr3_aa: CASRSPRAYEQYF

j_call: TRBJ2-1
clone_size: -
cdr3_length: 11
d_call: -
v_call: TRBV6-4
cdr3_nt: TGTGCCAGCAGTAAAGGCGGTGAGCAGTTCTTC
cdr3_aa: CASSKGGEQFF

j_call: TRBJ1-5
clone_size: -
cdr3_length: 13
d_call: -
v_call: TRBV28
cdr3_nt: TGTGCCAGCAGTAACAGGGTAGAACAGCCCCAGCATTTT
cdr3_aa: CASSNRVEQPQHF

j_call: TRBJ1-3
clone_size: -
cdr3_length: 16
d_call: -
v_call: TRBV11-2
cdr3_nt: TGTGCCAGCAGCTTATATAACAGAGAGAACGGAAACACCATATATTTT
cdr3_aa: CASSLYNRENGNTIYF

j_call: TRBJ1-1
clone_size: -
cdr3_length: 18
d_call: TRBD1
v_call: TRBV27
cdr3_nt: TGTGCCACCCAGACTAGTCGGGGGGGACAGGGGATGAGGACTGAAGCTTTCTTT
cdr3_aa: CATQTSRGGQGMRTEAFF

j_call: TRBJ2-7
clone_size: -
cdr3_length: 13
d_call: -
v_call: TRBV29-1
cdr3_nt: TGCAGCGTTGGAGGCGGCCAACCCTACGAGCAGTACTTC
cdr3_aa: CSVGGGQPYEQYF

j_call: TRBJ1-5
clone_size: once
cdr3_length: 16
d_call: TRBD1
v_call: TRBV6-1
cdr3_nt: TGTGCCAGCAGTGAAGACCTTTCAGGGGGCGGTCAGCCCCAGCATTTT
cdr3_aa: CASSEDLSGGGQPQHF

j_call: TRBJ2-3
clone_size: few
cdr3_length: 15
d_call: -
v_call: TRBV7-9
cdr3_nt: TGTGCCAGCAGCTCGAACACCGGGATTGCGGATACGCAGTATTTT
cdr3_aa: CASSSNTGIADTQYF

j_call: TRBJ2-2
clone_size: -
cdr3_length: 18
d_call: TRBD2
v_call: TRBV9
cdr3_nt: TGTGCCAACCCCACCACGTCTTTAAGCGGGGCGAACACCGGGGAGCTGTTTTTT
cdr3_aa: CANPTTSLSGANTGELFF

j_call: TRBJ1-1
clone_size: -
cdr3_length: 18
d_call: -
v_call: TRBV14
cdr3_nt: TGTGCCAGCAGCCTACACCCCACTTTAGGTGGGGCTTACACTGAAGCTTTCTTT
cdr3_aa: CASSLHPTLGGAYTEAFF

j_call: TRBJ1-3
clone_size: -
cdr3_length: 17
d_call: TRBD1
v_call: TRBV28
cdr3_nt: TGTGCCAGCAGCCCAGGACCGGGACAGGGGAGGCTACACACCATATATTTT
cdr3_aa: CASSPGPGQGRLHTIYF

j_call: TRBJ2-3
clone_size: once
cdr3_length: 13
d_call: -
v_call: TRBV27
cdr3_nt: TGTGCCAGCAGCCGAAATGAGGGAGATACGCAGTATTTT
cdr3_aa: CASSRNEGDTQYF